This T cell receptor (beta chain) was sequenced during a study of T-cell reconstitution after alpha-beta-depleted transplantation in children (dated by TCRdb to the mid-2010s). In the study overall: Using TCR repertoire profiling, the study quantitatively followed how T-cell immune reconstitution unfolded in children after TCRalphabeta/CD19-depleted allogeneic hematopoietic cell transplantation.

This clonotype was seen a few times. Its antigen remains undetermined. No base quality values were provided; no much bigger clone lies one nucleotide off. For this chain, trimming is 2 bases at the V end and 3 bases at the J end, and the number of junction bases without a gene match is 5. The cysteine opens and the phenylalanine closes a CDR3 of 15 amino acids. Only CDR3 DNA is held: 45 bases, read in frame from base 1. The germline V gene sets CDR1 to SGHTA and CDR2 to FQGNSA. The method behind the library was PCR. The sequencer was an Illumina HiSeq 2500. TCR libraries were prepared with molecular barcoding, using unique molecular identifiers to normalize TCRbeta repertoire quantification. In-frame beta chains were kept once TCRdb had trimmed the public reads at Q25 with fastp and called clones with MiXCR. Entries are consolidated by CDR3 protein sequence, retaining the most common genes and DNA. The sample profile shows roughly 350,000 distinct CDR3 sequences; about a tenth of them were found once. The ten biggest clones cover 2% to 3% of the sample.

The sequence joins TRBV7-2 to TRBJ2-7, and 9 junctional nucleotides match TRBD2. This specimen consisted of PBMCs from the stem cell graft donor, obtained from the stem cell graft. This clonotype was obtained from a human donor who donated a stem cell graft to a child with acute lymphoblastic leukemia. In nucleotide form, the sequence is TGTGCCAGCAGCTTATGGCTAGCGGGAAACTACGAGCAGTACTTC. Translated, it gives CASSLWLAGNYEQYF.